The 10 T cell receptor beta chains given below trace back to one sample, sequenced in a study of shared T cell receptors in the human thymus. Generated by immunoSEQ multiplex PCR, the TCRdb table keeps only in-frame clones and is missing some. The top ten clones hold around 0.0094% of a sample with approximately 730,000 clones, approximately 83% of them seen once. The same specimen was also included in a second study, on human thymus T cells.

The sequenced material came from thymocytes. All receptors derive from a girl under three years old with a congenital heart defect.

CDR3: CASSHKPGQHQPQHF. For the CDR3, the DNA is TGCGCCAGCAGCCACAAACCGGGACAGCATCAGCCCCAGCATTTT. The V and J genes are TRBV4-3 and TRBJ1-5, with 7 bases matching TRBD1. From germline, CDR1 is LGHNA and CDR2 YSLEER. J was trimmed by 5 bases and V by 3 bases; bases with no gene match: 7. The CDR3 covers 15 residues.

The chain employs TRBV6-5 and TRBJ2-5; TRBD1 might be the D (6 bases). Germline V gene data show CDR1 as MNHEY and CDR2 as SVGAGI. Trimming pared 0 bases from V and 5 bases from J, leaving 13 bases between. The CDR3 contains 15 residues. The CDR3, as DNA: TGTGCCAGCAGTTACTCCAGGGGCTTGTGGGAGACCCAGTACTTC. Residues: CASSYSRGLWETQYF.

In this sample, this clone turned up once. The J gene is TRBJ2-7, the V gene TRBV2, with D perhaps matching TRBD1 (5 bases). The germline V gene has CDR1 SNHLY and CDR2 FYNNEI. The CDR3 has 14 residues. The V end lost 7 bases, the J end lost 7 bases, and 20 bases lay between the germline ends. The CDR3 DNA reads as TGTGCCAGCAAACCGGCAAGGGGCTACGTAGAGCAGTACTTC. Amino acid sequence: CASKPARGYVEQYF. The variable domain in full, with the rest retrieved from reference TRBV2 and TRBJ2-7, is EPEVTQTPSHQVTQMGQEVILRCVPISNHLYFYWYRQILGQKVEFLVSFYNNEISEKSEIFDDQFSVERPDGSNFTLKIRSTKLEDSAMYFCASKPARGYVEQYFGPGTRLTVT.

The chain joins TRBV19 to TRBJ2-5; TRBD2 agrees at 10 bases. Looked up from germline, CDR1 is LNHDA and CDR2 is SQIVND (reference sequence). After removal of 8 bases from V and 2 bases from J, the junction contained 5 bases not matched to a gene. This CDR3 spans 14 amino acids. CDR3 sequence reads: CASPSGGEQETQYF. CDR3 in DNA: TGTGCCAGTCCCAGCGGGGGGGAACAAGAGACCCAGTACTTC.

This clone was picked up a small number of times. This chain joins TRBV6-1 and TRBJ1-2; 8 nucleotides match TRBD1. The junction had 16 bases not matched to a gene; V was cut back by 2 bases and J by 5 bases. The germline V gene encodes CDR1 MNHNS and CDR2 SASEGT. The CDR3 contains 18 residues. CDR3 sequence reads: CASSESGDRSRGLYGYTF. The CDR3 nucleotides are TGTGCCAGCAGTGAAAGCGGGGACAGGAGCCGAGGGTTGTATGGCTACACCTTC.

This clone was observed once. V is TRBV4-1 and J is TRBJ1-4; D unclear. V lost 1 base and J 5 bases, leaving 14 bases between the germline ends. The V gene's germline CDR1 is MGHRA and CDR2 YSYEKL. The CDR3 spans 16 residues. CDR3 protein: CASSQVKGVGNEKLFF. In DNA form, the CDR3 reads TGCGCCAGCAGCCAAGTGAAGGGAGTGGGGAATGAAAAACTGTTTTTT.

The CDR3 sequence: CASSSGGGISAGANVLTF. The DNA of the CDR3 is TGCGCCAGCAGCTCGGGAGGGGGGATATCGGCTGGGGCCAACGTCCTGACTTTC. The gene calls are TRBV5-1 and TRBJ2-6; 8 bases map to TRBD2. The CDR3 runs 18 residues. Losses at the gene ends were 3 bases for V and 2 bases for J; bases not matched to a gene: 10. Per germline, CDR1 SGHRS and CDR2 YFSETQ. Variable domain in full (rest from reference TRBV5-1 and TRBJ2-6): KAGVTQTPRYLIKTRGQQVTLSCSPISGHRSVSWYQQTPGQGLQFLFEYFSETQRNKGNFPGRFSGRQFSNSRSEMNVSTLELGDSALYLCASSSGGGISAGANVLTFGAGSRLTVL.

The chain couples TRBV6-1 to TRBJ1-1; 12 nucleotides agree with TRBD1. This CDR3 has 15 amino acids. Germline V CDR1 and CDR2: MNHNS, SASEGT. Losses at the gene ends were 3 bases for V and 2 bases for J; bases not matched to a gene: 1. The CDR3 DNA sequence: TGTGCCAGCAGTGAGGGACAGGGGGCTAACACTGAAGCTTTCTTT. Translating it yields CASSEGQGANTEAFF.

The rearrangement links TRBV6-5 to TRBJ1-3; the match to TRBD1 covers 9 bases. The germline gives CDR1 MNHEY, CDR2 SVGAGI. Unmatched junction bases numbered 7, after V lost 6 bases and J lost 7 bases. The CDR3 spans 14 residues. The CDR3 DNA follows: TGTGCCAGCAGACGGGACAGGGAGGGTAACACCATATATTTT. As protein: CASRRDREGNTIYF.

The J gene is TRBJ1-1, the V gene TRBV19, with 12 bases matching TRBD1. After removal of 3 bases from V and 4 bases from J, the junction contained 9 bases not matched to a gene. Germline CDR1 and CDR2: LNHDA and SQIVND (reference sequence). The CDR3 runs 17 residues. The CDR3 bases are TGTGCCAGTAGTATCCGGGACAGGGGGCGTAAGGTCACTGAAGCTTTCTTT. The encoded protein is CASSIRDRGRKVTEAFF.